This T cell receptor beta chain stems from a study of T cell responses to AZD1222 COVID-19 vaccine (dated by TCRdb to 2020 to 2022). Concerning the study at large: A total of approximately 230 trial participants underwent TCR sequencing, of whom approximately 210 received two doses of AZD1222 and some 25 received two doses of the MenACWY control vaccine. Trial participants were enrolled by age into subgroups of 18-55, 56-69 and 70-plus years, and about 150, 27 and 61 TCR-sequenced participants, respectively, were included in these subgroups.

The CDR3 regions of human TCRbeta chains were analyzed by immunosequencing. The authors' pipeline ran thus. Repertoire TCRs were matched against a reference library of SARS-CoV-2-specific TCRs generated with the MIRA antigen-specificity platform. Breadth meant the fraction of unique TCRs that were SARS-CoV-2-associated, whereas depth meant the fraction of total T cells that were SARS-CoV-2-associated. Using the MIRA data, every spike-specific TCR was mapped to the spike region that the TCR reacted to and assigned to either a CD4 or a CD8 class. Log10-transformed breadth and depth values were compared by one-way ANOVA with Sidak's multiple comparisons tests. TCRdb's version of the immuneACCESS table is confined to in-frame rearrangements and falls short of the full clone set. An unresolved V gene accounts for under half of the shortfall where checked; the remainder is of unknown origin. That table furnishes V, J and clone size, whereas the DNA furnished D and trimming. The sample table contains some 180,000 clones; only one count was recorded for over 90% of them. The ten largest clones represent more than 1.5% of the sample.

About this clone: Its cognate antigen has yet to be identified. Base qualities are missing; no much larger clone stands one base away.

The paper as a whole reports these results and caveats: Only five to seven AZD1222 recipients were SARS-CoV-2 seropositive at baseline, limiting conclusions about previously exposed vaccinees. Participants were mostly white British, with more females than males. The authors suggested clonal diversity may have been underestimated. In the small 56-69-year group, the increase in depth fell short of significance, most likely because of low power. The vaccine-associated CD4 TCRs covered the entire spike protein, and the dominant responses fell in regions 160-218 and 743-854. Nearly half of unique spike-specific TCRs reportedly recognized epitopes outside regions mutated in the B.1.351 and B.1.1.7 variants. Spike-specific TCR breadth and depth rose significantly after two AZD1222 doses compared with day 0 and with MenACWY recipients. Because no samples from the day 14 peak response were available, repertoires could be characterized only after the peak T cell response.

The time point label corresponds to: about 28 days (+/-7) after the second vaccine dose. AZD1222 recipients with second doses at about 4 weeks or about 12 weeks were pooled, because spike-specific TCR depth and breadth did not differ between schedules. The vaccinee samples were drawn from two UK trials, COV001 and COV002, one of which was a single-blind randomized controlled phase 2/3 trial testing AZD1222 (ChAdOx1 nCoV-19) in healthy adults. Trial participant PBMC samples were collected at day 0 and day 28 after the second dose for TCRbeta chain sequencing. CDR1 and CDR2 are drawn from the germline V gene: SGDLS, YYNGEE. The germline V end is reduced by 2 bases and the J end by 5 bases; junction bases left unmatched: 21. The CDR3 starts with the cysteine, ends with the phenylalanine, and has 20 residues. Only CDR3 DNA remains: 60 bases, in frame from the first base.

This clonotype originated in an adult who received the AZD1222 COVID-19 vaccine. The sequences come from peripheral blood, collected 28 days after the second AZD1222 dose. The chain uses TRBV9 and TRBJ2-3; the central 9 bases match TRBD2. The CDR3 in this case is CASSVLGMASGANLGDTQYF. The DNA is TGTGCCAGCAGCGTTTTAGGGATGGCTAGCGGGGCCAATCTGGGAGATACGCAGTATTTT.